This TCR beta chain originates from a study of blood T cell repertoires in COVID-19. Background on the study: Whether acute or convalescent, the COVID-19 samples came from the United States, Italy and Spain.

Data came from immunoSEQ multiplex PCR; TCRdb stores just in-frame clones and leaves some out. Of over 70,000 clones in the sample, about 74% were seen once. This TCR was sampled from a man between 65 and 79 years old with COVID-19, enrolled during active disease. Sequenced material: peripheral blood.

This CDR3 reads CASSSRLANVNEQFF. The CDR3 coding sequence is TGTGCCAGCAGCTCACGACTAGCAAATGTTAATGAGCAGTTCTTC. V is TRBV7-3 and J is TRBJ2-1, with 7 bases lining up with TRBD2. Trimming took 4 bases from V and 7 from J; bases not matched to a gene: 10. CDR3 size: 15 residues. Germline CDR1 SGHTA, CDR2 FQGTGA.